This T cell receptor beta chain derives from a study of vaccination and CD4 T cells after COVID-19. Study information: Convalescents were six males and four females, two of them Hispanic. The stimulating agents, overlapping spike peptides, came from SARS-CoV-2, HCoV-NL63, HCoV-OC43 and HCoV-229E.

With respect to this clonotype: The antigen is not known.

Specified time point: late sampling 161 to 241 days after vaccination in a few convalescent patients. Treatment denoted: approximately nine-day PBMC culture with coronavirus spike peptide pools or control peptides (ViraFEST assay). CD4+ T cells that had been cultured provided DNA sequenced with the Oncomine TCR Beta short-read assay. Genomic DNA from cultured CD4+ T cells was extracted. TCRdb used MiXCR to reprocess the PCR reads, holding one entry per CDR3 protein. Of around 27,000 distinct CDR3 sequences detected, over 30% appear once; the ten largest clones hold more than 3%. Study-wide findings and caveats: Recorded median SARS-CoV-2-reactive clonotype numbers increased from 21 to 38 without reaching significance.

Sample: CD4+ T cells from blood, cultured in vitro, taken about 7 months after SARS-CoV-2 vaccination. The receptor's source is a human donor who had recovered from COVID-19.

CDR3 nucleotides: TGTGCCAGCAGCTTAGGTCGACAGGGCTACGAAGCTTTCTTT. Translation: CASSLGRQGYEAFF. The rearrangement joins TRBV7-2 to TRBJ1-1; 7 bases are a match to TRBD1. The CDR3 is 14 residues long. V lost 1 base, J lost 8 bases, and 7 bases stayed unmatched. The germline V gene encodes CDR1 SGHTA and CDR2 FQGNSA.